This entry concerns a single TCR beta chain. As yet, its antigen is unknown. A read error may produce the germline difference seen at one junction end. Repertoires were generated with immunoSEQ multiplex PCR, while TCRdb's copy carries only in-frame clones and drops some. This sample has tens of thousands of clones; more than 85% occur once, and the top ten carry about 19%. These data are taken from a study of OX40 agonist ivuxolimab in advanced cancers. Across the study: Of the participants, approximately 44% had some prior anti-PD-1, anti-PD-L1 or anti-CTLA-4 therapy, which was allowed. Findings and caveats of the study: Determination of antigen specificity was not performed for the expanded peripheral T cells. Partial responders dosed at 0.1-3.0 mg/kg displayed clonal expansion ranking among the lowest.

The CDR3 covers 15 residues. The germline V gene encodes CDR1 MGHRA and CDR2 YSYEKL. Autoimmune disease history or systemic immunosuppression led to patients being barred. The specimen was CD4+ or CD8+ T cells sorted from blood, collected in a trial of the OX40 agonist ivuxolimab. The chain couples TRBV4-1 to TRBJ2-1, with TRBD2 matching 7 bases. The TCR sequence derives from an adult with an advanced solid tumor such as melanoma, head and neck, liver or kidney cancer. CDR3 loop: CASRQVANREDEQFF. As DNA, the CDR3 is TGCGCCAGCAGGCAAGTGGCCAATCGGGAGGATGAGCAGTTCTTC.